This T cell receptor (beta chain) originates from a study of neoadjuvant nivolumab and ipilimumab in lung cancer (dated by TCRdb to 2019 to 2021). A note on the overall study: Nivolumab was administered intravenously at 3 mg/kg on days 1, 15 and 29, and in the combination arm ipilimumab 1 mg/kg was added on day 1 only. The primary endpoint of the trial was the rate of major pathologic response (MPR) in the intention-to-treat population of each study arm. The trial treated fewer than 45 patients with operable NSCLC: about 23 were randomized to nivolumab monotherapy and around 20 to nivolumab plus ipilimumab. TCR repertoires were compared between pretherapy (baseline) peripheral blood and tumors resected at surgery after neoadjuvant immune checkpoint blockade. Matched pretherapy and resected tumor pairs were analyzed from seven patients, of whom four had been treated with nivolumab and three with nivolumab plus ipilimumab.

The intended sense of this specimen's time point label: at surgical resection after neoadjuvant nivolumab +/- ipilimumab. The samples were obtained from NEOSTAR, a phase 2 randomized trial that tested neoadjuvant nivolumab or nivolumab plus ipilimumab, followed by surgery, in operable NSCLC. As concerns this clone: The target of this receptor is not known. It has no much larger one-base neighbor in the sample; base qualities were not kept.

Measured from the cysteine to the phenylalanine, the CDR3 is 14 residues long. The sequence is cut down to CDR3 DNA, 42 bases in frame from base 1. The germline V gene encodes CDR1 MNHEY and CDR2 SMNVEV (reference sequence). A distance of 14 bases separates the germline ends of V and J, which lose 5 bases and 4 bases respectively. General findings and caveats noted by the study authors: No significant correlation was found between TCR clonality and pathologic tumor regression, and only one major-pathologic-response sample was available for the clonality analysis. TCR richness and clonality were greater in resected tumors than in tumor-adjacent uninvolved lung, and increases were seen in more dual-therapy-treated tumors. A small number of samples was subjected to TCR sequencing. From pretherapy to surgery, increases in tumor T-cell richness and clonality were observed in three of three dual-therapy tumors but in only two of four nivolumab-treated tumors. Pretherapy blood TCR richness correlated positively with richness in tumors resected after neoadjuvant therapy (Spearman R of about 0.82).

The protocol used for the library was the immunoSEQ multiplex PCR assay. The paper's processing steps were these. Richness and clonality were used to summarize the repertoires, and clones that significantly expanded or contracted between pre- and post-therapy samples were identified. Here the immuneACCESS table is served through TCRdb, limited to in-frame sequences with V and J called. Missing clones are a known gap in these copies; in checked studies unresolved V genes cover under half, and the rest lacks a known reason. V and J calls and clone size come straight from that table; D and trimming were deduced from the DNA. Across this sample there are 30,000 or so clones, with 90% seen only once. The ten largest account for around 4.8% of the sample.

This specimen consisted of peripheral blood, obtained after neoadjuvant nivolumab, alone or with ipilimumab, at or shortly before surgery. The TCR comes from an adult with non-small cell lung cancer. The sequence links TRBV27 to TRBJ1-2; a tentative D match to TRBD1 spans 6 bases. The nucleotide sequence reads TGTGCCAGCAGTGGGGGGGTACAGGGCTATGGCTACACCTTC. Its translation is CASSGGVQGYGYTF.